One sample yielded the 11 T cell receptor beta chains listed below, sequenced in a study of shared clonotypes between healthy human individuals (dated by TCRdb to 2020 to 2021). CD8 naive samples were CD45RO-negative cells positively selected for CCR7, giving a CD45RA+CCR7+ population that excluded TemRA cells. The library was built by means of the immunoSEQ multiplex PCR assay. TCRdb re-hosts the immuneACCESS table, in-frame sequences only. Its copies lack some clones; in the studies checked, an unresolved V gene accounts for under half of them, and the cause for the rest is not known. The sample profile shows some 2.1 million clones; approximately 94% of them were found once. The top ten hold 0.85% to 1.3% of the sample. Sequencing input: naive CD8+ T cells sorted from blood. Sample cell subset or site, as interpreted from the label and publication: CD45RA+CCR7+. The receptors were gathered from a man between 18 and 35 years old in good health.

The chain carries TRBV2 and TRBJ1-2; D ambiguous. CDR3 length equals 12 residues. Germline values: CDR1 SNHLY, CDR2 FYNNEI. Trimming took off 1 base at V and 10 bases at J, with 10 bases between the two ends. For the CDR3, the DNA is TGTGCCAGCAGTGAAGGGGAAGGTCACTACACCTTC. It yields the protein CASSEGEGHYTF.

This chain joins TRBV5-6 and TRBJ2-7; the match to TRBD2 covers 9 bases. CDR1 and CDR2 (germline): SGHDT, YYEEEE. CDR3 size: 13 residues. V shed 4 bases and J 5 bases; nucleotides not matched to a gene: 4. Here the CDR3 reads CASSLGTSHEQYF. DNA for the CDR3: TGTGCCAGCAGCCTAGGGACTAGCCACGAGCAGTACTTC. Together with reference TRBV5-6 and TRBJ2-7, the CDR3 gives the full variable domain: DAGVTQSPTHLIKTRGQQVTLRCSPKSGHDTVSWYQQALGQGPQFIFQYYEEEERQRGNFPDRFSGHQFPNYSSELNVNALLLGDSALYLCASSLGTSHEQYFGPGTRLTVT.

The chain uses TRBV27 and TRBJ2-3; perhaps TRBD2 as D (6 bases). Looked up from germline, CDR1 is MNHEY and CDR2 is SMNVEV (reference sequence). V gave up 4 bases and J gave up 4 bases, with 15 bases separating them. The CDR3 totals 15 residues. This CDR3 is CASSSIWGDADTQYF. CDR3 DNA: TGTGCCAGCAGTTCAATATGGGGGGATGCAGATACGCAGTATTTT.

The genes are TRBV4-3 and TRBJ2-5; 9 bases map to TRBD1. This CDR3 comprises 14 residues. Looked up from germline, CDR1 is LGHNA and CDR2 is YSLEER. J gave up 5 bases and V 5 bases, and 6 bases lay outside the gene matches. CDR3 coding DNA: TGCGCCAGCAGCACCCGGACAGGGGAGGAGACCCAGTACTTC. Translating gives CASSTRTGEETQYF.

The chain carries TRBV6-5 and TRBJ2-7; 7 nucleotides agree with TRBD1. The DNA end is a closer match to TRBJ2-5, so the J assignment may be wrong. CDR3 length: 14 amino acids. Germline V lookup: CDR1 MNHEY, CDR2 SVGAGI. The CDR3 DNA follows: TGTGCCAGCAGGGTAACAGGGGAACAAGAGACCCAGTACTTC. It codes for CASRVTGEQETQYF.

J is TRBJ2-3 and V is TRBV6-5, with a weak D call TRBD1 (6 bases). Looked up from germline, CDR1 is MNHEY and CDR2 is SVGAGI. The V and J ends lost 6 bases and 0 bases respectively, with 13 bases between them. This CDR3 contains 15 residues. For the CDR3, the DNA is TGTGCCAGCAGCTTCAGACAGGATAGCACAGATACGCAGTATTTT. Protein product: CASSFRQDSTDTQYF.

This sequence joins TRBV4-1 and TRBJ2-7, with a tentative D call TRBD1 (8 bases). Looked up from germline, CDR1 is MGHRA and CDR2 is YSYEKL. The CDR3 sequence is 16 residues long. V dropped 2 bases and J dropped 6 bases, with 20 bases sitting between them. The DNA for the CDR3 is TGCGCCAGCAGCCAATTCACAGGGGGGGGCCAGGGCGAGCAGTACTTC. Protein: CASSQFTGGGQGEQYF.

This chain links TRBV6-6 with TRBJ2-2, with 7 bases that match TRBD1. The germline gives CDR1 MNHNY, CDR2 SVGAGI (reference sequence). The CDR3 length is 16 residues. Trimming cost V 2 bases and J 6 bases; bases outside gene matches: 9. The CDR3 bases are TGTGCCAGCAGTTACAAGACAGGGCTGAGGGCCGGGGAGCTGTTTTTT. Translating it yields CASSYKTGLRAGELFF.

The J gene is TRBJ2-2, the V gene TRBV19; D is undetermined. Germline V gives CDR1 LNHDA, CDR2 SQIVND (reference sequence). The CDR3 runs to 13 residues. Deletions cut 5 bases from V and 6 bases from J, with 10 bases between. The CDR3 loop reads CASSPDFSGELFF. CDR3 bases: TGTGCCAGTAGTCCAGACTTCTCCGGGGAGCTGTTTTTT.

This clone was detected only a few times. The rearrangement joins TRBV29-1 to TRBJ2-7; 13 positions match TRBD2. This CDR3 has 12 residues. Germline V CDR1 and CDR2: SQVTM, ANQGSEA. V was pared by 6 bases and J by 7 bases, with 3 bases of the junction left unmatched. In nucleotides, the CDR3 is TGCAGCGTACTAGCGGGAGGGCGTGAGCAGTACTTC. This gives the protein CSVLAGGREQYF.

This clone occurred once. This chain links TRBV27 with TRBJ2-5, with 9 positions matching TRBD2. The V and J ends lost 3 bases and 5 bases, in that order; junction bases with no gene match: 10. This CDR3 has 16 amino acids. Germline V CDR1 and CDR2: MNHEY, SMNVEV (reference sequence). The CDR3 nucleotides read TGTGCCAGCAGTTTGATCGGAGGGACTAGCTTGGAGACCCAGTACTTC. This sequence encodes CASSLIGGTSLETQYF.